A single sample is the source of the 22 T cell receptor beta chains below, sequenced in a study of blood T cell repertoires in COVID-19. Sequencing used immunoSEQ multiplex PCR; TCRdb keeps in-frame clones, though not all of them. Of about 180,000 clones listed, more than 70% are singletons. What was sequenced was PBMCs or T cells enriched from blood (not recorded which). The source of these receptors is a man in his forties or fifties who had recovered from COVID-19.

This rearrangement joins TRBV5-5 to TRBJ2-5; 15 bases agree with TRBD2. Germline trimming cut 4 bases from V and 1 base from J; bases unmatched to any gene: 5. Germline V gene sequence: CDR1 SGHKS, CDR2 YYEKEE (reference sequence). The length of the CDR3 is 17 residues. The chain's CDR3 is CASSPGLAGGAQETQYF. In DNA form, the CDR3 reads TGTGCCAGCAGCCCGGGACTAGCGGGGGGCGCCCAAGAGACCCAGTACTTC.

This chain connects TRBV28 to TRBJ1-6; possible D gene TRBD1, 6 bases. CDR3 size: 16 residues. Trimming stripped 3 bases from V and 0 bases from J, with 9 bases between. Germline V lookup: CDR1 MDHEN, CDR2 SYDVKM. The CDR3, as DNA: TGTGCCAGCAGTTTCGCGACAGGCTCCTATAATTCACCCCTCCACTTT. This codes for CASSFATGSYNSPLHF.

The gene calls are TRBV5-1 and TRBJ2-1, with TRBD2 matching 12 bases. CDR1 and CDR2 from the germline V gene are SGHRS and YFSETQ. The CDR3 covers 15 residues. With 4 bases clipped from V and 4 bases from J, the junction kept 3 bases outside the gene matches. In DNA, the CDR3 is TGCGCCAGCAGCGGACTAGCGGGGCCTTACAATGAGCAGTTCTTC. This encodes CASSGLAGPYNEQFF.

The gene calls are TRBV19 and TRBJ1-1; no reliable D call. The CDR3 contains 15 residues. The germline gives CDR1 LNHDA, CDR2 SQIVND (reference sequence). V gave up 2 bases and J gave up 0 bases, with 10 bases separating them. The CDR3 DNA reads as TGTGCCAGTAGTATAACAGCGGGAATGAACACTGAAGCTTTCTTT. Encoded protein: CASSITAGMNTEAFF.

This clone showed up just once. The chain is built from TRBV7-2 and TRBJ1-2; no reliable D call. V gave up 2 bases and J gave up 4 bases, with 14 bases separating them. The germline CDR1 and CDR2 sequences are SGHTA and FQGNSA. There are 15 residues in the CDR3. CDR3 coding DNA: TGTGCCAGCAGCTTACAGAAAGCTTCGGGCTATGGCTACACCTTC. It yields the protein CASSLQKASGYGYTF.

The count of this clone is one. V gene TRBV28 combines with J gene TRBJ1-1; 8 bases align to TRBD1. The CDR3 totals 12 residues. Germline V gene sequence: CDR1 MDHEN, CDR2 SYDVKM. V shed 10 bases and J 4 bases; nucleotides not matched to a gene: 5. Here the CDR3 DNA reads TGTGCCACGCAGGACAGGGTCACTGAAGCTTTCTTT. Translation gives CATQDRVTEAFF.

V and J are TRBV2 and TRBJ2-1; 9 bases line up with TRBD2. CDR1 is SNHLY, CDR2 FYNNEI, per germline. This CDR3 region has 16 residues. Trimming took 5 bases from V and 10 from J; bases not matched to a gene: 15. The CDR3 reads CASSFTPAGGGGEQFF. CDR3 nucleotides: TGTGCCAGCAGTTTCACCCCTGCGGGGGGGGGAGGGGAGCAGTTCTTC.

The CDR3 here is CASKGQGAVEQYF. CDR3 sequence (DNA): TGTGCCAGCAAAGGACAGGGGGCGGTTGAGCAGTACTTC. The chain links TRBV27 to TRBJ2-7; 11 nucleotides agree with TRBD1. V dropped 7 bases and J dropped 7; count of bases not matched to a gene: 6. Germline V gene data show CDR1 as MNHEY and CDR2 as SMNVEV (reference sequence). This CDR3 is 13 amino acids long.

This clone appeared a single time. This chain connects TRBV6-1 to TRBJ1-3; 7 bases fit TRBD1. The V gene end was trimmed by 2 bases and the J gene end by 4 bases; junction bases not matched to a gene: 5. CDR1 is MNHNS, CDR2 SASEGT, per germline. The CDR3 has 15 residues. Here the CDR3 reads CASSEYRGFGNTIYF. In DNA, the CDR3 is TGTGCCAGCAGTGAATACAGGGGCTTCGGAAACACCATATATTTT.

The genes are TRBV9 and TRBJ1-2; D may be TRBD1 (6 bases). Per the germline V gene, CDR1 is SGDLS and CDR2 is YYNGEE. The CDR3 consists of 16 residues. V lost 0 bases to trimming and J lost 2 bases, with 14 bases between them. The CDR3 region is CASSVGLQGENYGYTF. The CDR3 nucleotides are TGTGCCAGCAGCGTAGGTTTACAGGGTGAAAACTATGGCTACACCTTC.

This clone appeared a single time. J is TRBJ2-7 and V is TRBV12-5; a possible D gene is TRBD1 (5 bases). V lost 5 bases to trimming and J lost 3 bases, with 8 bases between them. CDR1 is LGHNT, CDR2 FRNRAP, per germline. The CDR3 sequence is 12 residues long. The CDR3 nucleotides read TGTGCTAGTGGTCTGGACATCTACGAGCAGTACTTC. Amino acid sequence: CASGLDIYEQYF.

The rearrangement links TRBV2 to TRBJ2-2; D remains unclear. Trimming took off 3 bases at V and 0 bases at J, with 8 bases between the two ends. CDR3 length equals 15 residues. Germline assignment: CDR1 SNHLY and CDR2 FYNNEI. CDR3 sequence (DNA): TGTGCCAGCAGTGACATAACAGCGAACACCGGGGAGCTGTTTTTT. As protein: CASSDITANTGELFF.

The J gene is TRBJ1-3, the V gene TRBV13; D remains unclear. The CDR3 is 16 residues long. In germline, CDR1 is PRHDT, CDR2 FYEKMQ (reference sequence). V lost 3 bases to trimming and J lost 0 bases, with 12 bases between them. The CDR3 nucleotides read TGTGCCAGCAGCTTCCCGACTGAGGACTCTGGAAACACCATATATTTT. The encoded protein is CASSFPTEDSGNTIYF.

This chain links TRBV5-6 with TRBJ1-4, with D perhaps matching TRBD1 (6 bases). The CDR3 length is 17 residues. Trimming cost V 3 bases and J 6 bases, with 21 bases left between them. CDR1 and CDR2 (germline): SGHDT, YYEEEE. CDR3 nucleotide sequence: TGTGCCAGCAGCTATAAAAAAACCCGACAGGAACATGAAAAACTGTTTTTT. Its protein is CASSYKKTRQEHEKLFF. The variable domain in full, completed from reference TRBV5-6 and TRBJ1-4, reads DAGVTQSPTHLIKTRGQQVTLRCSPKSGHDTVSWYQQALGQGPQFIFQYYEEEERQRGNFPDRFSGHQFPNYSSELNVNALLLGDSALYLCASSYKKTRQEHEKLFFGSGTQLSVL.

V and J are TRBV6-5 and TRBJ1-5; a possible D gene is TRBD1 (5 bases). V was pared by 6 bases and J by 7 bases, with 16 bases between. The CDR3 loop spans 14 amino acids. Germline assignment: CDR1 MNHEY and CDR2 SVGAGI. The CDR3 is CASRHPGRGQPQHF. The CDR3 DNA reads TGTGCCAGCAGACATCCAGGACGGGGGCAGCCCCAGCATTTT.

This chain connects TRBV5-5 to TRBJ1-1, with D tentatively TRBD1 (5 bases). Germline CDR1 SGHKS, CDR2 YYEKEE (reference sequence). This CDR3 is 15 amino acids long. V gave up 4 bases and J gave up 3 bases, with 16 bases separating them. The CDR3 loop is CASSIGVGAYTEAFF. Written as DNA, the CDR3 is TGTGCCAGCAGCATAGGGGTAGGGGCGTACACTGAAGCTTTCTTT.

A few counts support this clone. The V gene is TRBV14, the J gene TRBJ1-2, with 10 bases lining up with TRBD1. V was clipped by 3 bases and J by 7 bases; unmatched bases: 8. Germline-derived CDR1 and CDR2 are SGHDN and FVKESK. The CDR3 length is 15 residues. CDR3 coding DNA: TGTGCCAGCAGCCAGATGAGACAGGGGGCTTCTGGCTACACCTTC. Protein product: CASSQMRQGASGYTF.

The chain links TRBV14 to TRBJ2-1; 7 bases are a match to TRBD2. The CDR3 is 15 amino acids. V was clipped by 6 bases and J by 2 bases; unmatched bases: 7. Germline V CDR1 and CDR2: SGHDN, FVKESK. Written as DNA, the CDR3 is TGTGCCAGCAGTACTTTCCTAGCGGCCTACAATGAGCAGTTCTTC. This encodes CASSTFLAAYNEQFF.

The rearrangement links TRBV15 to TRBJ2-5, with 7 bases matching TRBD1. Germline V lookup: CDR1 LNHNV, CDR2 YYDKDF (reference sequence). V dropped 2 bases and J dropped 5; count of bases not matched to a gene: 8. The CDR3 is made up of 15 amino acids. For the CDR3, the DNA is TGTGCCACCAGCAGACTTTTCGACAGGGCGGAGACCCAGTACTTC. It specifies CATSRLFDRAETQYF.

The gene calls are TRBV11-2 and TRBJ1-6; TRBD1 is a possible D gene (5 bases). Germline loops: CDR1 SGHAT, CDR2 FQNNGV. The CDR3 sequence is 17 residues long. V was trimmed by 5 bases and J by 10 bases, leaving 24 bases between them. DNA of the CDR3: TGTGCCAGCAGCCCCCCGGGGGTAGGTCCGACGAGGTCACCCCTCCACTTT. Protein: CASSPPGVGPTRSPLHF.

This chain links TRBV7-9 with TRBJ1-4, with D possibly TRBD1 on 6 matching bases. Germline V lookup: CDR1 SEHNR, CDR2 FQNEAQ (reference sequence). The CDR3 is 14 residues long. The germline V and J ends were trimmed by 4 bases and 0 bases, with 6 bases remaining between them. The CDR3 loop is CASSSGATNEKLFF. CDR3 in DNA: TGTGCCAGCAGCTCAGGGGCAACTAATGAAAAACTGTTTTTT.

In its sample, this clone was seen once. This rearrangement joins TRBV2 to TRBJ2-7; TRBD1 agrees at 9 bases. The V gene end was trimmed by 5 bases and the J gene end by 4 bases; junction bases not matched to a gene: 12. The germline V gene has CDR1 SNHLY and CDR2 FYNNEI. The CDR3 extends over 16 amino acids. CDR3 sequence (DNA): TGTGCCAGCAGTCGAACCTCCGGGACAGGGATGTACGAGCAGTACTTC. This gives the protein CASSRTSGTGMYEQYF.